What follows are 27 T cell receptor beta chains derived from one specimen sequenced in a study of T-cell reconstitution after alpha-beta-depleted transplantation in children. A TCRbeta library incorporating unique molecular identifiers was prepared. TCRdb re-derived calls from the PCR reads in MiXCR, one entry per CDR3 protein. The table records over 150,000 distinct CDR3 sequences, more than 9.5% of them present only once. Here the sequenced sample was PBMCs, taken before TCRalphabeta/CD19-depleted stem cell transplant. The receptors were gathered from a boy between 2 and 15 years old with acute myeloid leukemia, due to receive a stem cell transplant.

The table lists this clonotype with many counts. The chain joins TRBV7-3 to TRBJ2-1; D not certain. Trimming removed 1 base at V and 4 bases at J, with 11 bases between. Looked up from germline, CDR1 is SGHTA and CDR2 is FQGTGA. CDR3 length: 15 residues. CDR3 amino acids: CASSLKGGAYNEQFF. As DNA, the CDR3 is TGTGCCAGCAGCTTAAAGGGCGGAGCGTACAATGAGCAGTTCTTC.

This clonotype was observed many times. This chain uses TRBV15 with TRBJ1-6, with a tentative D call TRBD1 (6 bases). This CDR3 spans 18 amino acids. Germline assignment: CDR1 LNHNV and CDR2 YYDKDF (reference sequence). V lost 3 bases, J lost 0 bases, and 15 bases lay in between. This CDR3 is CATSSGSDRSSYNSPLHF. The CDR3 DNA reads as TGTGCCACCAGCAGTGGGTCCGACAGGAGCTCCTATAATTCACCCCTCCACTTT.

This clonotype showed up many times. The genes are TRBV28 and TRBJ2-7; TRBD2 matches 8 bases. Germline lookup yields CDR1 MDHEN and CDR2 SYDVKM. CDR3 size: 14 residues. V dropped 7 bases and J dropped 7; count of bases not matched to a gene: 12. This CDR3 reads CASNPGGLPREQYF. CDR3 DNA: TGTGCCAGCAACCCGGGAGGGCTTCCTAGGGAGCAGTACTTC.

At least ten counts were recorded for this clonotype. The rearrangement links TRBV15 to TRBJ2-7; 8 bases align to TRBD1. The CDR3 has 14 amino acids. The junction had 6 bases not matched to a gene; V was cut back by 5 bases and J by 3 bases. Germline values: CDR1 LNHNV, CDR2 YYDKDF (reference sequence). The CDR3 region is CATSSDRGSYEQYF. Written as DNA, the CDR3 is TGTGCCACCAGCTCTGACAGGGGAAGCTACGAGCAGTACTTC.

The table lists this clonotype with many counts. The chain combines TRBV20-1 with TRBJ1-6; D gene unclear. CDR1 DFQATT and CDR2 SNEGSKA come from the germline V gene (reference sequence). V was trimmed by 5 bases and J by 9 bases, leaving 5 bases between them. The CDR3 is made up of 10 amino acids. The CDR3: CSALGSPLHF. CDR3 bases: TGCAGTGCTCTAGGTTCACCCCTCCACTTT.

In its sample, this clonotype was seen many times. The CDR3 sequence is CASTTHQGFGNTIYF. The CDR3 DNA reads as TGTGCCAGTACCACCCACCAGGGATTTGGAAACACCATATATTTT. The chain recombines TRBV3-1 with TRBJ1-3, with D possibly matching TRBD1 (5 bases). Germline values: CDR1 LGHDT, CDR2 YNNKEL (reference sequence). The CDR3 has 15 amino acids. Trimming left V 9 bases short and J 3 bases short, with 18 bases between.

This clonotype was observed at least ten times. The chain couples TRBV5-1 to TRBJ2-1; D call uncertain. Trimming took 5 bases from V and 0 from J, leaving 9 bases between them. Germline V gives CDR1 SGHRS, CDR2 YFSETQ. CDR3 size: 14 residues. DNA for the CDR3: TGCGCCAGCAGGGTGATTAGCTCCTACAATGAGCAGTTCTTC. It codes for CASRVISSYNEQFF. The whole variable domain, remainder taken from reference TRBV5-1 and TRBJ2-1, is KAGVTQTPRYLIKTRGQQVTLSCSPISGHRSVSWYQQTPGQGLQFLFEYFSETQRNKGNFPGRFSGRQFSNSRSEMNVSTLELGDSALYLCASRVISSYNEQFFGPGTRLTVL.

The chain has TRBV12-3 or TRBV12-4 and TRBJ2-7; the D gene is possibly TRBD2 (6 bases). Trimming took 6 bases from V and 6 from J, leaving 12 bases between them. This CDR3 spans 12 amino acids. CDR3 sequence (DNA): TGTGCCAGCAGGGTTCTCGGGGGCGAGCAGTACTTC. It is translated as CASRVLGGEQYF.

CDR3 sequence: CASSQGTSIIKNIQYF. The CDR3 region has the DNA TGTGCCAGCAGCCAAGGCACCTCTATCATCAAAAACATTCAGTACTTC. The rearrangement links TRBV14 to TRBJ2-4; no reliable D call. Germline values: CDR1 SGHDN, CDR2 FVKESK. The germline V and J ends were trimmed by 1 base and 3 bases, with 13 bases remaining between them. The CDR3 runs to 16 residues. The variable domain in full, with the rest retrieved from reference TRBV14 and TRBJ2-4, is EAGVTQFPSHSVIEKGQTVTLRCDPISGHDNLYWYRRVMGKEIKFLLHFVKESKQDESGMPNNRFLAERTGGTYSTLKVQPAELEDSGVYFCASSQGTSIIKNIQYFGAGTRLSVL.

This clonotype has at least ten counts. The V and J genes are TRBV24-1 and TRBJ2-2; 11 bases map to TRBD2. Trimming removed 8 bases from V and 2 bases from J; junction bases left unmatched: 6. CDR1 is KGHDR, CDR2 SFDVKD, per germline. The CDR3 loop spans 16 amino acids. The CDR3 sequence is CATTTSGSSNTGELFF. The CDR3 DNA follows: TGTGCCACCACCACTAGCGGGAGTAGCAACACCGGGGAGCTGTTTTTT.

This clonotype was seen a few times. Being one base from a much bigger clone, this may be a read error. The rearrangement uses TRBV5-1 and TRBJ1-2; D gene ambiguous. CDR1 is SGHRS and CDR2 is YFSETQ in the germline V gene. This CDR3 has 14 amino acids. The CDR3 protein is CASSLGQKNYGDTF. The CDR3 nucleotides read TGCGCCAGCAGCTTGGGACAAAAAAACTATGGCGACACCTTC.

This clonotype appeared many times. Here the CDR3 reads CATSRGQHSNQPQHF. The CDR3 bases are TGTGCCACCAGCAGAGGACAGCATAGCAATCAGCCCCAGCATTTT. The V call is TRBV15, the J call TRBJ1-5; tentative D call: TRBD1 (5 bases). Trimming took 1 base from V and 0 from J, leaving 7 bases between them. Germline V gives CDR1 LNHNV, CDR2 YYDKDF (reference sequence). The CDR3 consists of 15 residues. The entire variable domain, with the rest obtained from reference TRBV15 and TRBJ1-5, is as follows: DAMVIQNPRYQVTQFGKPVTLSCSQTLNHNVMYWYQQKSSQAPKLLFHYYDKDFNNEADTPDNFQSRRPNTSFCFLDIRSPGLGDTAMYLCATSRGQHSNQPQHFGDGTRLSIL.

This clonotype was recorded many times. J is TRBJ2-5 and V is TRBV7-8; D remains ambiguous. The CDR3 is 13 residues long. Germline CDR1 SGHVS, CDR2 FQNEAQ. Trimming shortened V by 3 bases and J by 4 bases, and 9 bases separated the two germline ends. The CDR3 DNA reads as TGTGCCAGCAGCTTTGCCGCTGGAGAGACCCAGTACTTC. Amino acid sequence: CASSFAAGETQYF.

In its sample, this clonotype was seen many times. The chain has TRBV20-1 and TRBJ1-1, with TRBD1 identical over 7 bases. CDR1 and CDR2 (germline): DFQATT, SNEGSKA (reference sequence). This CDR3 has 15 amino acids. V shed 6 bases, J shed 1 base, and the junction held 11 bases outside the gene matches. In DNA form, the CDR3 reads TGCAGTGCCACAAGGGACAGTGGACCGAACACTGAAGCTTTCTTT. Encoded protein: CSATRDSGPNTEAFF.

This clonotype was seen repeatedly, ten times or more. V gene TRBV20-1 combines with J gene TRBJ2-5, with D perhaps matching TRBD1 (5 bases). Germline loops: CDR1 DFQATT, CDR2 SNEGSKA (reference sequence). The length of the CDR3 is 13 residues. The V gene lost 0 bases and the J gene lost 5 bases, with 10 bases spanning the gap. CDR3 loop: CSARDQAGETQYF. In DNA form, the CDR3 reads TGCAGTGCTAGAGATCAGGCAGGGGAGACCCAGTACTTC.

The chain couples TRBV20-1 to TRBJ1-4; D is perhaps TRBD1 (5 bases). Trimming shortened V by 5 bases and J by 3 bases, and 10 bases separated the two germline ends. There are 13 residues in the CDR3. Germline V gene data show CDR1 as DFQATT and CDR2 as SNEGSKA (reference sequence). The chain's CDR3 is CSAPGRANEKLFF. CDR3 in DNA: TGCAGTGCTCCGGGGCGCGCTAATGAAAAACTGTTTTTT.

V and J are TRBV7-6 and TRBJ2-3; a possible D gene is TRBD2 (8 bases). CDR1 and CDR2 from the germline V gene are SGHVS and FNYEAQ. The CDR3 covers 15 residues. The V end lost 5 bases, the J end lost 9 bases, and 21 bases lay between the germline ends. CDR3: CASSRNGGVGGTQYF. The CDR3 nucleotides are TGTGCCAGCAGCCGGAACGGGGGGGTAGGGGGCACGCAGTATTTT.

This clonotype was recorded many times. The V call is TRBV4-1, the J call TRBJ2-4; 7 bases line up with TRBD1. The CDR3 contains 14 residues. Germline CDR1 reads MGHRA; CDR2 reads YSYEKL. With 4 bases clipped from V and 7 bases from J, the junction kept 7 bases outside the gene matches. CDR3 sequence: CASSPEGQVNIQYF. DNA of the CDR3: TGCGCCAGCAGCCCCGAAGGACAGGTTAACATTCAGTACTTC.

This clonotype was seen at least ten times. This rearrangement joins TRBV5-1 to TRBJ2-2, with 15 nucleotides matching TRBD2. CDR1 is SGHRS, CDR2 YFSETQ, per germline. Unmatched junction bases numbered 6, after V lost 6 bases and J lost 0 bases. The CDR3 is made up of 18 amino acids. The CDR3 is CASKKGLAGGSNTGELFF. CDR3 nucleotide sequence: TGCGCCAGCAAGAAGGGACTAGCGGGGGGTTCGAACACCGGGGAGCTGTTTTTT.

This clonotype showed up many times. The V gene is TRBV25-1, the J gene TRBJ1-5, with 8 bases that match TRBD1. Trimming took 4 bases from V and 0 from J; bases not matched to a gene: 8. Germline assignment: CDR1 MGHDK and CDR2 SYGVNS. This CDR3 spans 17 amino acids. CDR3 nucleotide sequence: TGTGCCAGCAGTGCCCAGGGGGCTCCGTATAGCAATCAGCCCCAGCATTTT. It codes for CASSAQGAPYSNQPQHF.

This clonotype was recorded only once. The chain combines TRBV7-9 with TRBJ2-1; a weak D match, TRBD2 (7 bases). Per germline, CDR1 SEHNR and CDR2 FQNEAQ (reference sequence). This CDR3 spans 15 amino acids. Trimming shortened V by 7 bases and J by 6 bases, and 19 bases separated the two germline ends. Written as DNA, the CDR3 is TGTGCCAGCAACCCCGGGGGGCCTTCTAGCAATGAGCAGTTCTTC. As protein: CASNPGGPSSNEQFF.

This clonotype was detected many times. The CDR3 sequence: CASSKGQAGGYTF. Written as DNA, the CDR3 is TGTGCCAGCAGTAAGGGACAGGCAGGGGGCTACACCTTC. This sequence joins TRBV27 and TRBJ1-2; 8 nucleotides agree with TRBD1. The CDR3 is 13 residues long. J was trimmed by 8 bases and V by 5 bases; bases with no gene match: 7. Germline lookup yields CDR1 MNHEY and CDR2 SMNVEV (reference sequence).

This clonotype was detected many times. The chain is built from TRBV7-9 and TRBJ2-6; D remains ambiguous. This CDR3 region has 19 residues. With 1 base removed from V and 2 bases from J, the gap between germline ends came to 18 bases. The germline gives CDR1 SEHNR, CDR2 FQNEAQ (reference sequence). The CDR3 region is CASSLGWIYSETGANVLTF. DNA for the CDR3: TGTGCCAGCAGCTTAGGGTGGATATATTCGGAAACTGGGGCCAACGTCCTGACTTTC.

In its sample, this clonotype was seen many times. The V and J genes are TRBV20-1 and TRBJ2-7; perhaps TRBD2 as D (6 bases). CDR3 length: 14 amino acids. The V and J ends lost 6 bases and 4 bases respectively, with 19 bases between them. Germline lookup yields CDR1 DFQATT and CDR2 SNEGSKA (reference sequence). In DNA, the CDR3 is TGCAGTGCGCGGGACTCCCCGTCCTTTTACGAGCAGTACTTC. Protein: CSARDSPSFYEQYF.

This clonotype is a singleton in its sample. The J gene is TRBJ2-3, the V gene TRBV20-1; 7 bases fit TRBD1. The junction had 1 base not matched to a gene; V was cut back by 4 bases and J by 3 bases. CDR3 length equals 12 residues. CDR1 is DFQATT and CDR2 is SNEGSKA in the germline V gene (reference sequence). CDR3 DNA sequence: TGCAGTGCTACAGGGGGAACAGATACGCAGTATTTT. It codes for CSATGGTDTQYF.

This clonotype was counted many times. This chain connects TRBV12-3 or TRBV12-4 to TRBJ2-5, with D possibly being TRBD1 (5 bases). V shed 3 bases and J shed 0 bases, with 17 bases lying between them. The CDR3 runs to 17 residues. The CDR3 sequence: CASSFVVGATYQETQYF. As DNA, the CDR3 is TGTGCCAGCAGTTTTGTCGTTGGGGCTACATACCAAGAGACCCAGTACTTC.

At least ten counts were recorded for this clonotype. V usage is TRBV18 and J usage is TRBJ2-1; 7 bases line up with TRBD2. V trimming: 6 bases; J trimming: 4 bases; junction bases outside the gene matches: 9. There are 15 residues in the CDR3. Germline V gene sequence: CDR1 KGHSH, CDR2 LQKENI. The DNA of the CDR3 is TGTGCCAGCTCCCCCGTGGGTAGCGGGTACAATGAGCAGTTCTTC. This sequence encodes CASSPVGSGYNEQFF.